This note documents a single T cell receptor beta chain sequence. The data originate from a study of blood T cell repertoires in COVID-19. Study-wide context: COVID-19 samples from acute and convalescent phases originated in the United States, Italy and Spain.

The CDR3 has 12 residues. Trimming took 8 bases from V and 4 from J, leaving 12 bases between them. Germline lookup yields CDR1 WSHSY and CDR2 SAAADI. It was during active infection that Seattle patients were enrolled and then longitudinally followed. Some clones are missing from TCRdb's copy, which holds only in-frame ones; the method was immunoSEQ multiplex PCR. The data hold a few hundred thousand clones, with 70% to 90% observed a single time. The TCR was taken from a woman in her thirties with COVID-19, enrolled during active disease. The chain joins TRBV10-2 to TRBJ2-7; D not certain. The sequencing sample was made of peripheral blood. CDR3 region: CASLGSLYEQYF. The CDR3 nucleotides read TGCGCCAGCCTGGGCAGCCTATACGAGCAGTACTTC.